This TCR beta chain was obtained from a study of regulatory T cells in long-lasting Graves disease. Study-wide results and caveats: Investigators studied peripheral blood only, not thyroid tissue.

Arm-PCR of CDR3 regions and iRepertoire HTBI primers were the basis on which TCR beta libraries were built. TCRdb reanalysed the multiplex PCR reads using MiXCR and keeps one entry per CDR3 protein. The table includes more than 450,000 distinct CDR3 sequences, more than 10% detected once. Germline CDR1 and CDR2: SQVTM and ANQGSEA. Trimming removed 4 bases at V and 2 bases at J, with 10 bases between. This CDR3 is built from 13 residues. This clonotype was picked up many times. Its antigen is currently unknown. The time point is: newly diagnosed GD, antithyroid drugs for less than 3 months. Scientists built the TCR library using RNA that was extracted from PBMCs. These data also featured in a second study, about T cells in Graves' hyperthyroidism and ophthalmopathy. That investigation notes: A model of 13 V-J pairs discriminated ophthalmopathy from stable hyperthyroidism.

This clonotype was sampled from a woman aged 25 to 39 with Graves disease. The chain employs TRBV29-1 and TRBJ2-3; D remains ambiguous. Sequencing was performed on peripheral blood mononuclear cells (PBMCs), taken at new diagnosis, from a patient treated with antithyroid drugs. CDR3 protein: CSVVGPATDTQYF. CDR3 DNA sequence: TGCAGCGTTGTAGGACCGGCCACAGATACGCAGTATTTT.